This T cell receptor (beta chain) was documented in a study of human T cells and chemical hapten exposure. Study results and limitations: TCRs at a frequency above 1 in 1000 stayed unchanged with DPC sensitization.

The template was total RNA from unfractionated whole blood. As regards this clonotype: Its target is unknown.

The library put unique molecular identifiers onto individual cDNA molecules. TCRdb recomputed calls from the 5' RACE reads with MiXCR, one row per CDR3 protein. This table has more than 75,000 distinct CDR3 sequences, 15% appearing once. The CDR3 sequence is 17 residues long. The germline V gene encodes CDR1 KGHSH and CDR2 LQKENI. Trimming left V 2 bases short and J 6 bases short, with 20 bases between. The sequence was collected from a female donor in good health. This sequence joins TRBV18 and TRBJ1-3, with D perhaps matching TRBD1 (5 bases). The DNA of the CDR3 is TGTGCCAGCTCACCAAACTTCAGGGAGCAGCGACAAAACACCATATATTTT. Its protein is CASSPNFREQRQNTIYF.